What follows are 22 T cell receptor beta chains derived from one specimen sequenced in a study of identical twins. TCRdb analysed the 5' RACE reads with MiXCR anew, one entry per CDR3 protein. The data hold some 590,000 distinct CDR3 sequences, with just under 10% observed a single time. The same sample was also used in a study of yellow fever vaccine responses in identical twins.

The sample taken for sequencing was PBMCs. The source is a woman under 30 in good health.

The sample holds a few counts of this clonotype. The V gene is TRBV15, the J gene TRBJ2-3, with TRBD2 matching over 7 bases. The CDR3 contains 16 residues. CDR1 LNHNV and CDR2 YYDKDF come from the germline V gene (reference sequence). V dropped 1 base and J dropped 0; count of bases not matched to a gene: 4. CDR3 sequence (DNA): TGTGCCACCAGCAGAGTGCTAGCGGCTAGCACAGATACGCAGTATTTT. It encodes CATSRVLAASTDTQYF. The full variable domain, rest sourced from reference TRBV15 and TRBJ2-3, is DAMVIQNPRYQVTQFGKPVTLSCSQTLNHNVMYWYQQKSSQAPKLLFHYYDKDFNNEADTPDNFQSRRPNTSFCFLDIRSPGLGDTAMYLCATSRVLAASTDTQYFGPGTRLTVL.

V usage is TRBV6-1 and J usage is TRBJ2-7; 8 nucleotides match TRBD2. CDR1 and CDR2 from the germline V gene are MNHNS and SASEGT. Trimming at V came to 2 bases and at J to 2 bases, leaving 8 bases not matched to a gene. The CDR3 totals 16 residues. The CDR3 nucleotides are TGTGCCAGCAGTGAATTCTGGGCGGGAGGAACCTACGAGCAGTACTTC. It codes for CASSEFWAGGTYEQYF.

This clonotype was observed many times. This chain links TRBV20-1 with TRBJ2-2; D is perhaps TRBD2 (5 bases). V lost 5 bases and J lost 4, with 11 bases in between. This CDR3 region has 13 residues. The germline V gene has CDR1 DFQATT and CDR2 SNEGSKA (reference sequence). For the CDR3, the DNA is TGCAGTGCTGGACGGGGTCGCACCGGGGAGCTGTTTTTT. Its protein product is CSAGRGRTGELFF.

CDR3 DNA: TGTGCCAGCAGCTTAGATGGTGGGCATAGCACAGATACGCAGTATTTT. Encoded protein: CASSLDGGHSTDTQYF. V usage is TRBV11-2 and J usage is TRBJ2-3; D not certain. CDR1 is SGHAT, CDR2 FQNNGV, per germline. V was trimmed by 0 bases and J by 0 bases, leaving 10 bases between them. The CDR3 has 16 residues.

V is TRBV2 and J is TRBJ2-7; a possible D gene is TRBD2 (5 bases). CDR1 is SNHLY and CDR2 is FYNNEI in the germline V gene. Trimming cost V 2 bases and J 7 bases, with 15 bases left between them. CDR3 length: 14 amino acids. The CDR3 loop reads CASSEFGIPSEQYF. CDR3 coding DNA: TGTGCCAGCAGTGAATTCGGGATCCCTTCGGAGCAGTACTTC.

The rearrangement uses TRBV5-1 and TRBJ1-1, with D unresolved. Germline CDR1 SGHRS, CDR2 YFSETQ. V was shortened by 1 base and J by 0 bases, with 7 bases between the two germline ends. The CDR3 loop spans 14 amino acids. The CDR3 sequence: CASSLYSLNTEAFF. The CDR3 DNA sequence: TGCGCCAGCAGCTTGTACTCGTTGAACACTGAAGCTTTCTTT.

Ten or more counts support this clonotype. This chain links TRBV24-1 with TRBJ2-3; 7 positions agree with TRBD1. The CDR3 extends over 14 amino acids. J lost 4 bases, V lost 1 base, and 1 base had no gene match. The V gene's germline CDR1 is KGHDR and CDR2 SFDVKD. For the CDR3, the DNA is TGTGCCACCAGTGATTTTCAGGGGGCAGATACGCAGTATTTT. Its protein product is CATSDFQGADTQYF.

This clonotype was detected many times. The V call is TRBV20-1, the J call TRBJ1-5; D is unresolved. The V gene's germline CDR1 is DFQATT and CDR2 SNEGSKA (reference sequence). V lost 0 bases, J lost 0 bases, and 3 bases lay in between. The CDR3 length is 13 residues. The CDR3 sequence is CSARDFSNQPQHF. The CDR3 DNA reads TGCAGTGCTAGAGACTTTAGCAATCAGCCCCAGCATTTT.

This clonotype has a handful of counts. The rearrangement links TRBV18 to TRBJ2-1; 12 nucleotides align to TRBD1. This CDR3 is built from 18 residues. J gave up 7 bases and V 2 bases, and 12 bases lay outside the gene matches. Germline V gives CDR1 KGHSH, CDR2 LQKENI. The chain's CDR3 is CASSPGTGGIEIWNEQFF. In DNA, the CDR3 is TGTGCCAGCTCACCAGGGACAGGGGGCATTGAGATATGGAATGAGCAGTTCTTC. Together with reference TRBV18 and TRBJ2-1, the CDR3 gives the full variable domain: NAGVMQNPRHLVRRRGQEARLRCSPMKGHSHVYWYRQLPEEGLKFMVYLQKENIIDESGMPKERFSAEFPKEGPSILRIQQVVRGDSAAYFCASSPGTGGIEIWNEQFFGPGTRLTVL.

This chain's CDR3 is CASSSGRTPDTGELFF. The CDR3 DNA reads TGTGCCAGCAGCTCCGGGCGCACCCCGGACACCGGGGAGCTGTTTTTT. The chain is built from TRBV4-2 and TRBJ2-2; D not resolved. Looked up from germline, CDR1 is LGHNA and CDR2 is YNFKEQ. V shed 5 bases and J shed 3 bases, with 16 bases lying between them. The CDR3 extends over 16 amino acids.

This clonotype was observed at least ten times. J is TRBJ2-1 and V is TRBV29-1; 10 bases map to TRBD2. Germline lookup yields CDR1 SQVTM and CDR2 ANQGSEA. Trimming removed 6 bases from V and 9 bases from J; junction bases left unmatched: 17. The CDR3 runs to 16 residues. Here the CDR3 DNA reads TGCAGCGTGGTATCGATTCTAGCGGGAGCAAAGAGTGAGCAGTTCTTC. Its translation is CSVVSILAGAKSEQFF.

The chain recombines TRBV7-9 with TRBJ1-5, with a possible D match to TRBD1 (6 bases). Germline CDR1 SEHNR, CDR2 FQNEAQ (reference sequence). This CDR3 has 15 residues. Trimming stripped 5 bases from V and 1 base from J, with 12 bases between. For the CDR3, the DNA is TGTGCCAGCAGCCCGGGGGGCAGGAGCAATCAGCCCCAGCATTTT. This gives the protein CASSPGGRSNQPQHF. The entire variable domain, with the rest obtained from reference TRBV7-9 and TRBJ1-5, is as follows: DTGVSQNPRHKITKRGQNVTFRCDPISEHNRLYWYRQTLGQGPEFLTYFQNEAQLEKSRLLSDRFSAERPKGSFSTLEIQRTEQGDSAMYLCASSPGGRSNQPQHFGDGTRLSIL.

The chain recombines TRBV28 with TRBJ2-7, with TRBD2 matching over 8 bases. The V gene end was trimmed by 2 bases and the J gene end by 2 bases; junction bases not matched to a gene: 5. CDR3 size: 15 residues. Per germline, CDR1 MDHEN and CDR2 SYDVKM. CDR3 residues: CASSLRLAIAYEQYF. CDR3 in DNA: TGTGCCAGCAGTTTAAGACTAGCGATAGCCTACGAGCAGTACTTC. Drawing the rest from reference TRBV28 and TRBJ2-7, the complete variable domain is DVKVTQSSRYLVKRTGEKVFLECVQDMDHENMFWYRQDPGLGLRLIYFSYDVKMKEKGDIPEGYSVSREKKERFSLILESASTNQTSMYLCASSLRLAIAYEQYFGPGTRLTVT.

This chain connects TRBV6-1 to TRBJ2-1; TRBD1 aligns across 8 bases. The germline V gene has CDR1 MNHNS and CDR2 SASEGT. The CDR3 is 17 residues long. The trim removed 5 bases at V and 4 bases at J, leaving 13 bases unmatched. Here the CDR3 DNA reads TGTGCCAGCAGTCCTGGACAGGGAATGGGGATTTACAATGAGCAGTTCTTC. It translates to CASSPGQGMGIYNEQFF.

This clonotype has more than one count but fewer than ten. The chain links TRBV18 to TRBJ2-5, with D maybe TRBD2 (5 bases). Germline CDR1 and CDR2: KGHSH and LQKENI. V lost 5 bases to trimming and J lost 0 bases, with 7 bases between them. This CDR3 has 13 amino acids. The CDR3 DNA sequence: TGTGCCAGCTCAACCGGGGACCAAGAGACCCAGTACTTC. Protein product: CASSTGDQETQYF.

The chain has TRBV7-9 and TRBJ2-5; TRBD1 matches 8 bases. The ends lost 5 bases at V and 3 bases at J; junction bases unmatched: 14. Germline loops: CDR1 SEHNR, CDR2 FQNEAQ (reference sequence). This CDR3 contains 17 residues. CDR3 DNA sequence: TGTGCCAGCAGCCCCAGGGGGCGCGGGATATCTGAAGAGACCCAGTACTTC. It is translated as CASSPRGRGISEETQYF.

The CDR3 here is CASSPFAPGDGYTF. DNA of the CDR3: TGTGCCAGCAGCCCATTCGCACCCGGAGATGGCTACACCTTC. The chain employs TRBV14 and TRBJ1-2; no reliable D call. This CDR3 is built from 14 residues. The V end was cut by 4 bases, the J end by 6 bases, with 15 bases between. Germline V gene data show CDR1 as SGHDN and CDR2 as FVKESK.

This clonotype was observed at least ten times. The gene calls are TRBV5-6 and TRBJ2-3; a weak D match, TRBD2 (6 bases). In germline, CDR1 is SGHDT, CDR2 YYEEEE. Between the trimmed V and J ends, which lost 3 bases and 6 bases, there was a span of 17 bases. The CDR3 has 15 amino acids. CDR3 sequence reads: CASSSTRGPGDTQYF. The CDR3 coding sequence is TGTGCCAGCAGCTCGACTAGGGGACCTGGGGATACGCAGTATTTT.

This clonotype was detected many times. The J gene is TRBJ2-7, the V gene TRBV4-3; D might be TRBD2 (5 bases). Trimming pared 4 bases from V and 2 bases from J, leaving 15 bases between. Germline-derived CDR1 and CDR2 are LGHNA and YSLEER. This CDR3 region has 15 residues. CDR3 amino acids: CASSLSLGSTYEQYF. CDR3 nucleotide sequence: TGCGCCAGCAGCCTATCGCTGGGGAGCACCTACGAGCAGTACTTC.

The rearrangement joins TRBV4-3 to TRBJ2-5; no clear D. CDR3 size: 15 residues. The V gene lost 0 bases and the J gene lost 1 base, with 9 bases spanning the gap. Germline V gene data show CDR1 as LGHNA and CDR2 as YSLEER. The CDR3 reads CASSQDYYSQETQYF. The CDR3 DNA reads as TGCGCCAGCAGCCAAGATTACTACAGCCAAGAGACCCAGTACTTC.

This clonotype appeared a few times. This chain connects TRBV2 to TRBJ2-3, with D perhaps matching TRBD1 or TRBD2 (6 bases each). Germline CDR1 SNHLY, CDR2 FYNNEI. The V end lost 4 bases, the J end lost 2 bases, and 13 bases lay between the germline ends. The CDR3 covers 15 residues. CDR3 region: CASSVRGAHTDTQYF. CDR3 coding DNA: TGTGCCAGCAGTGTTAGGGGGGCCCACACAGATACGCAGTATTTT.

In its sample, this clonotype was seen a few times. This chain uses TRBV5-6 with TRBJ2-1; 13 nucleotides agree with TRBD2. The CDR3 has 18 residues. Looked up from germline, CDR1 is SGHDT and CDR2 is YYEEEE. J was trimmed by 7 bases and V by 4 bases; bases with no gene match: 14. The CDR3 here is CASSPVTSGRTHENEQFF. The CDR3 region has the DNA TGTGCCAGCAGCCCGGTGACTAGCGGGAGGACGCACGAAAATGAGCAGTTCTTC.